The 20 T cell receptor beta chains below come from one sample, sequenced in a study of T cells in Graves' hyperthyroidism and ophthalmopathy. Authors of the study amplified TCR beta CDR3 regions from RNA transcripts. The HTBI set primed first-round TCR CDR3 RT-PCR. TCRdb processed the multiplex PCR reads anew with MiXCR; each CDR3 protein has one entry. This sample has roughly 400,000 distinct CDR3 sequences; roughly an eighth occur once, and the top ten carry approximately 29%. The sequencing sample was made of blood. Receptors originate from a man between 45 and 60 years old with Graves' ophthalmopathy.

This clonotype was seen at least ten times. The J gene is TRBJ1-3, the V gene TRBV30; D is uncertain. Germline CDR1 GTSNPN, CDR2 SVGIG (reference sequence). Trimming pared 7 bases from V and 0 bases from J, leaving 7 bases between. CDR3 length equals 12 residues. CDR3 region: CAFPSSGNTIYF. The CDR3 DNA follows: TGTGCCTTTCCTAGCTCTGGAAACACCATATATTTT.

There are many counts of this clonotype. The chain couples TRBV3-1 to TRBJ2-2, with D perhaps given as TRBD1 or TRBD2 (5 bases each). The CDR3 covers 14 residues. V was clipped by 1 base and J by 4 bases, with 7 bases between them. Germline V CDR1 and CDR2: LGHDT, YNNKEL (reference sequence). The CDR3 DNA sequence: TGTGCCAGCAGCCAAGCAGGGAGCACCGGGGAGCTGTTTTTT. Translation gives CASSQAGSTGELFF.

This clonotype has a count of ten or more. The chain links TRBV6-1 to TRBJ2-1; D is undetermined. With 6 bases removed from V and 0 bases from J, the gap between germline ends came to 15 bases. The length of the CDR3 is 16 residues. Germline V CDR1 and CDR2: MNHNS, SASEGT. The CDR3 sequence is CASSSTTISSYNEQFF. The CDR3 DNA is TGTGCCAGCAGCTCCACCACTATAAGCTCCTACAATGAGCAGTTCTTC.

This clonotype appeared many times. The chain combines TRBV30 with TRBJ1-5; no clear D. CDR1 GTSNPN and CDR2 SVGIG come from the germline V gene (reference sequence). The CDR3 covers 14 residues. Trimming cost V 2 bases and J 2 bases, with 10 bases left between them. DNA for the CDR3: TGTGCCTGGAGTTCGGGGAAGGGCAATCAGCCCCAGCATTTT. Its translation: CAWSSGKGNQPQHF.

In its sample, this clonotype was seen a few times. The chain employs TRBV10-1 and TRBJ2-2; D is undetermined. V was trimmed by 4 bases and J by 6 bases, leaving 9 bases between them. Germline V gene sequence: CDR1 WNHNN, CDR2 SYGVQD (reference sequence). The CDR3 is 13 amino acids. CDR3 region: CASSAHSAGELFF. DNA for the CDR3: TGCGCCAGCAGTGCACATAGTGCCGGGGAGCTGTTTTTT.

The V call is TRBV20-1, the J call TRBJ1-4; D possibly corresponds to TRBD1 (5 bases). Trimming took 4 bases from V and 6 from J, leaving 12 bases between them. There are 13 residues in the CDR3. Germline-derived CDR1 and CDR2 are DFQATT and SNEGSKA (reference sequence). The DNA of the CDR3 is TGCAGTGCTACGACAGAGGGCCATGAAAAACTGTTTTTT. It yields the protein CSATTEGHEKLFF.

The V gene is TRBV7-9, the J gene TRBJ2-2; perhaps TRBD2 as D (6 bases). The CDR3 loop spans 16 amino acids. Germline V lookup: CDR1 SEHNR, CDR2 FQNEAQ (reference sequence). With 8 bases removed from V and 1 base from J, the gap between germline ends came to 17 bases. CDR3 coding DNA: TGTGCCAGCCCTATTCCAGGAGGGCTGAACACCGGGGAGCTGTTTTTT. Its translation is CASPIPGGLNTGELFF.

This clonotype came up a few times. For the CDR3, the DNA is TGTGCCAGCAGCTTAGGAAAGGAAAAACTGTTTTTT. Protein sequence: CASSLGKEKLFF. This chain joins TRBV7-2 and TRBJ1-4; D is undetermined. CDR3 length: 12 residues. V was shortened by 1 base and J by 8 bases, with 5 bases between the two germline ends. Germline-derived CDR1 and CDR2 are SGHTA and FQGNSA.

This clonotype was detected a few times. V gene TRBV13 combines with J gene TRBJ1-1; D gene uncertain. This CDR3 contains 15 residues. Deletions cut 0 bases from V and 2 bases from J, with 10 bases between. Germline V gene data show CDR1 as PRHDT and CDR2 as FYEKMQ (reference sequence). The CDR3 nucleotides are TGTGCCAGCAGCTTAGGCCCTACCCTTAACACTGAAGCTTTCTTT. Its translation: CASSLGPTLNTEAFF.

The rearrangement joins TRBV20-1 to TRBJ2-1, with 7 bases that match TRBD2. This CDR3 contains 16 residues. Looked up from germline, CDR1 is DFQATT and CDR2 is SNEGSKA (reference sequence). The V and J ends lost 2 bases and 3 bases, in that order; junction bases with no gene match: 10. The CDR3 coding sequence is TGCAGTGCTAGATCTTTTCGGCGGGAGTTCTACAATGAGCAGTTCTTC. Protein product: CSARSFRREFYNEQFF.

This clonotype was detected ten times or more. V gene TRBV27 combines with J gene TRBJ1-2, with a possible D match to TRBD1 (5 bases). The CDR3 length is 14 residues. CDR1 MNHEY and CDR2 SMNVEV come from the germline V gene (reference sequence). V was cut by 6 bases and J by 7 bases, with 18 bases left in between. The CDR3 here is CASRWGSSLGGYTF. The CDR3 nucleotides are TGTGCCAGCAGATGGGGGTCCTCCCTAGGTGGCTACACCTTC.

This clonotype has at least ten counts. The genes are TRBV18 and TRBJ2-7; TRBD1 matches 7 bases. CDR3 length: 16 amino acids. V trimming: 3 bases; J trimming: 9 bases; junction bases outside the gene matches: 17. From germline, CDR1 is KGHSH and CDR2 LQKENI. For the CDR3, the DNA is TGTGCCAGCTCACCTGTCGATGTCGACAGGGCCTATACGCAGTACTTC. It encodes CASSPVDVDRAYTQYF.

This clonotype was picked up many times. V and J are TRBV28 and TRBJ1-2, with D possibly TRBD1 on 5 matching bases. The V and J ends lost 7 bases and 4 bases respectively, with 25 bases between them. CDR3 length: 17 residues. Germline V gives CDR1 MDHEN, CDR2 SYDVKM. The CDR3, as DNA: TGTGCCAGCACCCCCCCCGGCTCGACAGTCCTGGGCTATGGCTACACCTTC. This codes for CASTPPGSTVLGYGYTF.

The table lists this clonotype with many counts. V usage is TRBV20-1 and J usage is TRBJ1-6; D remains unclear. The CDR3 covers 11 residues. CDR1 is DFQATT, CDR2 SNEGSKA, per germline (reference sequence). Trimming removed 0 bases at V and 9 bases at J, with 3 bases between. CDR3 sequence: CSARDLSPLHF. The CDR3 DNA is TGCAGTGCTAGAGATCTTTCACCCCTCCACTTT.

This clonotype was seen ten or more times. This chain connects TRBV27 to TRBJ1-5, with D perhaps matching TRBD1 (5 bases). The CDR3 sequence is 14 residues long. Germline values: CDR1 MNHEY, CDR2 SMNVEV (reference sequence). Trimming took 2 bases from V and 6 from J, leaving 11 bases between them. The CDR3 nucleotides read TGTGCCAGCAGTTTAGAGGGACTTAGTCAGCCCCAGCATTTT. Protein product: CASSLEGLSQPQHF.

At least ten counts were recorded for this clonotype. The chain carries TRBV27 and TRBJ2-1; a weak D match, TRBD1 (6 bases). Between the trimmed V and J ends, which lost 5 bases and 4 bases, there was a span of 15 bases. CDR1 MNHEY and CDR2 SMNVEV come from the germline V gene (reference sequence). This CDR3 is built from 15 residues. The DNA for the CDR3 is TGTGCCAGCAGTCCCCGGGACACCTCTTACAATGAGCAGTTCTTC. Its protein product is CASSPRDTSYNEQFF.

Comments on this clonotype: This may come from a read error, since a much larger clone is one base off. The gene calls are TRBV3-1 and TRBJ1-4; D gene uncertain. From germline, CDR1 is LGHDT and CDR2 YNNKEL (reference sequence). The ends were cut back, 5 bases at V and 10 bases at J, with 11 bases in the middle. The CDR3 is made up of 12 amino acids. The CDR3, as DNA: TGTGCCAGCAGCGCCTCCGGTGGAAAACTGTTTTTT. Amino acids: CASSASGGKLFF.

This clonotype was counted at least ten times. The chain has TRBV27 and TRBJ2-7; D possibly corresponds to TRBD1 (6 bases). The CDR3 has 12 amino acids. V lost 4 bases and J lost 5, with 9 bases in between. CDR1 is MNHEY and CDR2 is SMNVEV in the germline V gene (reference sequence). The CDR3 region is CASSYGDNEQYF. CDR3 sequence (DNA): TGTGCCAGCAGTTACGGGGACAACGAGCAGTACTTC.

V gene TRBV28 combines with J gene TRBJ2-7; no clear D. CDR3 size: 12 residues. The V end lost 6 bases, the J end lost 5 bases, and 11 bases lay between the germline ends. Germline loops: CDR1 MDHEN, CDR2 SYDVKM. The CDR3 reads CASRLNWDEQYF. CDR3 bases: TGTGCCAGCAGACTCAACTGGGACGAGCAGTACTTC.

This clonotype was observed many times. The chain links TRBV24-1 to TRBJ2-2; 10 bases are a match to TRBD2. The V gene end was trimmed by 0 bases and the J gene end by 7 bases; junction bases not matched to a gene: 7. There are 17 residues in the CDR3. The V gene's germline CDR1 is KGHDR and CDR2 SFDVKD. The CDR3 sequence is CATSDLSSGRSDGELFF. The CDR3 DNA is TGTGCCACCAGTGATTTGTCTAGCGGGAGATCGGACGGGGAGCTGTTTTTT.